A single sample gave rise to the 22 T cell receptor beta chains below, sequenced in a study of cytomegalovirus exposure and HLA in healthy donors. This PCR relied on a set of 60 Vbeta primers and 13 Jbeta primers. Only in-frame clones appear in the TCRdb table, and some are missing; sequencing was by immunoSEQ multiplex PCR. The sample has 150,000 to 200,000 clones, about an eighth seen once; the top ten hold less than 8.5%. Sequences were obtained from PBMCs. These receptors came from a man aged 45-65 years in good health and CMV-seropositive.

Concerning this clone: One end of the junction does not line up with germline, which may come from a read error. This chain connects TRBV10-3 to TRBJ2-2, with D tentatively TRBD2 (6 bases). This CDR3 comprises 13 residues. CDR1 and CDR2 from the germline V gene are ENHRY and SYGVKD. In DNA, the CDR3 is TGTGCCACCAGTGGCGGGGCAGGCGGGGAGCTGTTTTTT. Amino acids: CATSGGAGGELFF.

The V call is TRBV6-5, the J call TRBJ2-3; 8 bases match TRBD2. This CDR3 is 14 amino acids long. Germline V gene lookup returns CDR1 MNHEY and CDR2 SVGAGI. The junction had 5 bases not matched to a gene; V was cut back by 5 bases and J by 4 bases. CDR3 loop: CASSTRGGADTQYF. For the CDR3, the DNA is TGTGCCAGCAGTACTCGGGGGGGGGCAGATACGCAGTATTTT.

The chain has TRBV7-2 and TRBJ2-1; 9 nucleotides agree with TRBD2. The germline gives CDR1 SGHTA, CDR2 FQGNSA. The CDR3 is made up of 16 amino acids. J gave up 9 bases and V 0 bases, and 9 bases lay outside the gene matches. DNA of the CDR3: TGTGCCAGCAGCTTAGCGCTACGGCTAGCGGGGACTGAGCAGTTCTTC. It is translated as CASSLALRLAGTEQFF.

This clone has only a few counts. V is TRBV29-1 and J is TRBJ2-2; 7 positions agree with TRBD2. CDR3 length: 14 amino acids. After removal of 4 bases from V and 0 bases from J, the junction contained 2 bases not matched to a gene. Germline lookup yields CDR1 SQVTM and CDR2 ANQGSEA. CDR3 loop: CSVGEGTNTGELFF. CDR3 in DNA: TGCAGCGTTGGGGAGGGGACGAACACCGGGGAGCTGTTTTTT.

J is TRBJ1-5 and V is TRBV7-2; D not resolved. The germline gives CDR1 SGHTA, CDR2 FQGNSA. CDR3 size: 14 residues. V was cut by 5 bases and J by 10 bases, with 18 bases left in between. The CDR3 reads CASSIQPEPRPQHF. CDR3 nucleotide sequence: TGTGCCAGCAGCATACAGCCTGAACCTCGCCCCCAGCATTTT.

This chain joins TRBV9 and TRBJ1-2, with D perhaps TRBD1 (5 bases). Germline values: CDR1 SGDLS, CDR2 YYNGEE. Trimming cost V 5 bases and J 5 bases, with 10 bases left between them. The CDR3 runs 12 residues. CDR3 DNA sequence: TGTGCCAGCAGGGGGGGAGGTTATGGCTACACCTTC. As protein: CASRGGGYGYTF.

The chain joins TRBV28 to TRBJ2-1, with D unresolved. The CDR3 sequence is 11 residues long. V lost 1 base to trimming and J lost 10 bases, with 5 bases between them. Germline V CDR1 and CDR2: MDHEN, SYDVKM. CDR3 region: CASSLFREQFF. DNA of the CDR3: TGTGCCAGCAGTTTATTCCGGGAGCAGTTCTTC.

The chain uses TRBV7-8 and TRBJ1-2; 7 bases agree with TRBD1. J gave up 4 bases and V 5 bases, and 13 bases lay outside the gene matches. There are 16 residues in the CDR3. Germline-derived CDR1 and CDR2 are SGHVS and FQNEAQ. The DNA for the CDR3 is TGTGCCAGCAGCCCCGGGCGGACAGGCAAGCCCTATGGCTACACCTTC. Translating gives CASSPGRTGKPYGYTF. The entire variable domain, with the rest obtained from reference TRBV7-8 and TRBJ1-2, is as follows: GAGVSQSPRYKVAKRGQDVALRCDPISGHVSLFWYQQALGQGPEFLTYFQNEAQLDKSGLPSDRFFAERPEGSVSTLKIQRTQQEDSAVYLCASSPGRTGKPYGYTFGSGTRLTVV.

This clone was recorded a few times. DNA for the CDR3: TGTGCCAGCAGTTACCTTCCGGGACAGGGGTCCACTGAAGCTTTCTTT. Translation: CASSYLPGQGSTEAFF. V gene TRBV6-5 combines with J gene TRBJ1-1, with 10 bases that match TRBD1. Losses at the gene ends were 2 bases for V and 4 bases for J; bases not matched to a gene: 7. Germline CDR1 is MNHEY and CDR2 is SVGAGI. The CDR3 extends over 16 amino acids.

The V call is TRBV30, the J call TRBJ2-5; D possibly corresponds to TRBD2 (5 bases). The germline V gene has CDR1 GTSNPN and CDR2 SVGIG (reference sequence). The CDR3 runs 14 residues. Trimming took off 2 bases at V and 5 bases at J, with 15 bases between the two ends. The CDR3 loop is CAWSPFTEEETQYF. The CDR3 nucleotides are TGTGCCTGGAGTCCATTTACGGAGGAGGAGACCCAGTACTTC.

The genes are TRBV5-1 and TRBJ2-1; 14 bases fit TRBD2. J was trimmed by 10 bases and V by 4 bases; bases with no gene match: 13. This CDR3 region has 17 residues. Germline-derived CDR1 and CDR2 are SGHRS and YFSETQ. The CDR3 is CASSKDSGLAGGGEQFF. DNA for the CDR3: TGCGCCAGCAGCAAGGATTCCGGACTAGCGGGGGGCGGGGAGCAGTTCTTC.

CDR3 DNA sequence: TGTGCCAGCAGCGGAAACAGGGACGTCTATGGCTACACCTTC. Translating gives CASSGNRDVYGYTF. The V and J genes are TRBV5-4 and TRBJ1-2; perhaps TRBD1 as D (6 bases). V gave up 4 bases and J gave up 4 bases, with 14 bases separating them. The length of the CDR3 is 14 residues. In germline, CDR1 is SGHNT, CDR2 YYREEE (reference sequence).

A few counts support this clone. This chain links TRBV4-2 with TRBJ1-2; 10 bases align to TRBD1. The CDR3 sequence is 18 residues long. Germline CDR1 is LGHNA and CDR2 is YNFKEQ. With 1 base clipped from V and 6 bases from J, the junction kept 14 bases outside the gene matches. The CDR3 is CASSQVRSRDRGWDGYTF. CDR3 DNA: TGTGCCAGCAGCCAAGTCCGATCCAGGGACAGGGGCTGGGATGGCTACACCTTC.

The gene calls are TRBV13 and TRBJ2-7; 8 nucleotides line up with TRBD1. Germline V CDR1 and CDR2: PRHDT, FYEKMQ (reference sequence). With V trimmed by 5 bases and J by 4 bases, 7 bases remained unmatched. The CDR3 length is 14 residues. The CDR3 DNA is TGTGCCAGCAGCCCGGACAGGGTAACTTACGAGCAGTACTTC. It codes for CASSPDRVTYEQYF.

The V call is TRBV18, the J call TRBJ1-1, with D possibly being TRBD1 (5 bases). Germline CDR1 and CDR2: KGHSH and LQKENI. V lost 3 bases, J lost 3 bases, and 11 bases lay in between. The CDR3 consists of 14 residues. CDR3 loop: CASSPPQGYTEAFF. CDR3 DNA sequence: TGTGCCAGCTCACCCCCCCAGGGCTACACTGAAGCTTTCTTT.

The chain combines TRBV11-3 with TRBJ1-1; D is perhaps TRBD1 (6 bases). Germline CDR1 is SGHNT and CDR2 is YENEEA. The V end lost 1 base, the J end lost 0 bases, and 9 bases lay between the germline ends. The CDR3 is 15 residues long. For the CDR3, the DNA is TGTGCCAGCAGCTTAGTAGGACAGCTGAACACTGAAGCTTTCTTT. Encoded protein: CASSLVGQLNTEAFF. Full variable domain (missing parts from reference TRBV11-3 and TRBJ1-1): EAGVVQSPRYKIIEKKQPVAFWCNPISGHNTLYWYLQNLGQGPELLIRYENEEAVDDSQLPKDRFSAERLKGVDSTLKIQPAELGDSAVYLCASSLVGQLNTEAFFGQGTRLTVV.

The chain carries TRBV7-9 and TRBJ1-1; a possible D gene is TRBD1 (5 bases). V gave up 2 bases and J gave up 5 bases, with 6 bases separating them. The germline V gene has CDR1 SEHNR and CDR2 FQNEAQ (reference sequence). The CDR3 covers 12 residues. CDR3 sequence (DNA): TGTGCCAGCAGCTTAAGACAGACTGAAGCTTTCTTT. As protein: CASSLRQTEAFF.

V and J are TRBV28 and TRBJ1-6, with a tentative D call TRBD1 (5 bases). CDR3 length: 15 amino acids. Germline V gives CDR1 MDHEN, CDR2 SYDVKM. Trimming took off 2 bases at V and 8 bases at J, with 13 bases between the two ends. The CDR3 here is CASSLQGGVYSPLHF. The CDR3 DNA is TGTGCCAGCAGTTTACAGGGTGGGGTTTATTCACCCCTCCACTTT.

This clone turned up a few times. The chain has TRBV5-1 and TRBJ1-1, with no clear D. V was shortened by 0 bases and J by 1 base, with 13 bases between the two germline ends. Germline V gene lookup returns CDR1 SGHRS and CDR2 YFSETQ. The CDR3 consists of 16 residues. The DNA of the CDR3 is TGCGCCAGCAGCTTGGCCGCAAAGGCAGGGAACACTGAAGCTTTCTTT. It specifies CASSLAAKAGNTEAFF.

This clone was counted a few times. The same CDR3 can be traced to other DNA sequences in this sample. The J gene is TRBJ1-5, the V gene TRBV6-1; 7 bases match TRBD1. Germline values: CDR1 MNHNS, CDR2 SASEGT. Trimming removed 6 bases from V and 1 base from J; junction bases left unmatched: 6. This CDR3 is built from 15 residues. This CDR3 reads CASSQGTVSNQPQHF. The CDR3 nucleotides read TGTGCCAGCAGCCAAGGGACAGTCAGCAATCAGCCCCAGCATTTT.

The chain uses TRBV15 and TRBJ2-2; 7 bases map to TRBD2. Germline CDR1 reads LNHNV; CDR2 reads YYDKDF (reference sequence). The J segment lost 0 bases and the V segment lost 3 bases, leaving 4 bases of the junction unmatched. This CDR3 has 16 residues. CDR3 region: CATSSRLAANTGELFF. The CDR3 coding sequence is TGTGCCACCAGCAGCCGACTAGCCGCGAACACCGGGGAGCTGTTTTTT. The variable domain in full, with the rest retrieved from reference TRBV15 and TRBJ2-2, is DAMVIQNPRYQVTQFGKPVTLSCSQTLNHNVMYWYQQKSSQAPKLLFHYYDKDFNNEADTPDNFQSRRPNTSFCFLDIRSPGLGDTAMYLCATSSRLAANTGELFFGEGSRLTVL.

The rearrangement links TRBV7-8 to TRBJ2-3; D is unresolved. This CDR3 has 15 residues. V lost 3 bases, J lost 2 bases, and 12 bases lay in between. CDR1 and CDR2 from the germline V gene are SGHVS and FQNEAQ. This CDR3 is CASSFEVGATDTQYF. Written as DNA, the CDR3 is TGTGCCAGCAGCTTCGAGGTTGGTGCCACAGATACGCAGTATTTT.